A single sample gave rise to the 25 T cell receptor beta chains below, sequenced in a study of blood T cell repertoires in COVID-19. Assay used: immunoSEQ multiplex PCR; TCRdb lists only in-frame clones, some missing. The sample lists approximately 97,000 clones, roughly nine tenths seen once, with less than 2% in the top ten. Sample: peripheral blood. The receptors were sampled from a man aged 60 to 69 with acute or convalescent COVID-19.

The V call is TRBV6-5, the J call TRBJ1-5, with D uncertain. V was trimmed by 4 bases and J by 0 bases, leaving 10 bases between them. Germline CDR1 reads MNHEY; CDR2 reads SVGAGI. There are 15 residues in the CDR3. The CDR3 sequence is CASSLAYDSNQPQHF. As DNA, the CDR3 is TGTGCCAGCAGTTTGGCTTATGATAGCAATCAGCCCCAGCATTTT.

V and J are TRBV5-1 and TRBJ1-1, with TRBD1 matching 9 bases. The germline V gene encodes CDR1 SGHRS and CDR2 YFSETQ. This CDR3 is 12 amino acids long. Trimming removed 5 bases from V and 11 bases from J; junction bases left unmatched: 7. The CDR3 sequence: CASRTGTGWAFF. The CDR3 nucleotides are TGCGCCAGCAGAACAGGGACAGGGTGGGCTTTCTTT.

The rearrangement uses TRBV21-1 and TRBJ1-2. TRBV21-1 constitutes a pseudogene. This CDR3 has 12 residues. The CDR3 DNA follows: TGTGCCAGCAGCAGTCACTGGTATGGCTACACCTTC. Translation gives CASSSHWYGYTF.

V usage is TRBV6-2 or TRBV6-3 and J usage is TRBJ2-3; no reliable D call. CDR3 size: 13 residues. The V end was cut by 0 bases, the J end by 5 bases, with 6 bases between. Germline CDR1 reads MNHEY; CDR2 reads SVGEGT. CDR3 DNA sequence: TGTGCCAGCAGTTACTCGCGCAAAGATACGCAGTATTTT. It specifies CASSYSRKDTQYF.

The V gene is TRBV4-2, the J gene TRBJ1-3; D remains ambiguous. V was cut by 4 bases and J by 0 bases, with 16 bases left in between. Germline V lookup: CDR1 LGHNA, CDR2 YNFKEQ. The CDR3 runs to 17 residues. The CDR3 sequence is CASSREGRGGSGNTIYF. CDR3 coding DNA: TGTGCCAGCAGCCGGGAGGGCCGAGGCGGCTCTGGAAACACCATATATTTT.

The chain is built from TRBV18 and TRBJ2-1; TRBD1 aligns across 9 bases. CDR1 is KGHSH and CDR2 is LQKENI in the germline V gene. The CDR3 spans 14 residues. V gave up 2 bases and J gave up 7 bases; unmatched junction bases: 3. The CDR3 spells CASSPETGGNEQFF. CDR3 nucleotide sequence: TGTGCCAGCTCACCAGAGACAGGGGGTAATGAGCAGTTCTTC.

This clone was picked up one time. This rearrangement joins TRBV20-1 to TRBJ1-1, with a possible D match to TRBD1 (6 bases). V lost 3 bases and J 1 base, leaving 9 bases between the germline ends. Germline V gene sequence: CDR1 DFQATT, CDR2 SNEGSKA (reference sequence). The CDR3 contains 13 residues. In DNA, the CDR3 is TGCAGTGCTAGTATGGACAGGAACACTGAAGCTTTCTTT. The encoded protein is CSASMDRNTEAFF.

This chain connects TRBV19 to TRBJ1-2, with a tentative D call TRBD1 (6 bases). The CDR3 runs 13 residues. The germline V and J ends were trimmed by 8 bases and 6 bases, with 16 bases remaining between them. CDR1 and CDR2 (germline): LNHDA, SQIVND (reference sequence). The CDR3 sequence: CASGYRDNNGYTF. The CDR3 DNA follows: TGTGCCAGTGGATACCGGGACAACAATGGCTACACCTTC. Complete variable domain (other parts from reference TRBV19 and TRBJ1-2): DGGITQSPKYLFRKEGQNVTLSCEQNLNHDAMYWYRQDPGQGLRLIYYSQIVNDFQKGDIAEGYSVSREKKESFPLTVTSAQKNPTAFYLCASGYRDNNGYTFGSGTRLTVV.

The chain is built from TRBV29-1 and TRBJ2-7; 10 nucleotides agree with TRBD1. The germline V gene encodes CDR1 SQVTM and CDR2 ANQGSEA. The junction had 11 bases not matched to a gene; V was cut back by 6 bases and J by 3 bases. This CDR3 spans 15 amino acids. CDR3 nucleotides: TGCAGCGTCTTAATAACCGGGACAGGGGACTACGAGCAGTACGTC. It encodes CSVLITGTGDYEQYV.

This sequence joins TRBV4-1 and TRBJ1-6; the match to TRBD1 covers 11 bases. CDR1 is MGHRA, CDR2 YSYEKL, per germline. The CDR3 covers 21 residues. The ends lost 1 base at V and 1 base at J; junction bases unmatched: 12. The CDR3 region has the DNA TGCGCCAGCAGCCAAGCTTTTTCCGGGACAGGGGGATTTTCCTATAATTCACCCCTCCACTTT. Its translation is CASSQAFSGTGGFSYNSPLHF.

The genes are TRBV3-1 (or the pseudogene TRBV3-2) and TRBJ2-2, with D tentatively TRBD2 (5 bases). The germline V and J ends were trimmed by 1 base and 1 base, with 10 bases remaining between them. The CDR3 contains 16 residues. Germline V gives CDR1 LGHDT, CDR2 YNNKEL (reference sequence). CDR3 protein: CASSQGSAGNTGELFF. CDR3 nucleotides: TGTGCCAGCAGCCAAGGTTCGGCGGGGAACACCGGGGAGCTGTTTTTT.

V and J are TRBV29-1 and TRBJ1-1; D is perhaps TRBD1 (6 bases). V lost 2 bases to trimming and J lost 5 bases, with 9 bases between them. The CDR3 runs to 12 residues. The germline CDR1 and CDR2 sequences are SQVTM and ANQGSEA. DNA of the CDR3: TGCAGCGTTGAAATTCAGGGGACTGAAGCTTTCTTT. Protein: CSVEIQGTEAFF. The variable domain in full, completed from reference TRBV29-1 and TRBJ1-1, reads SAVISQKPSRDICQRGTSLTIQCQVDSQVTMMFWYRQQPGQSLTLIATANQGSEATYESGFVIDKFPISRPNLTFSTLTVSNMSPEDSSIYLCSVEIQGTEAFFGQGTRLTVV.

CDR3 in DNA: TGTGCCAGCATGCGGGAGACGAACACTGAAGCTTTCTTT. Its translation is CASMRETNTEAFF. The genes are TRBV2 and TRBJ1-1; the D is unclear. The length of the CDR3 is 13 residues. In germline, CDR1 is SNHLY, CDR2 FYNNEI. V lost 7 bases and J lost 1, with 10 bases in between.

The chain links TRBV6-5 to TRBJ1-6, with 7 positions matching TRBD1. CDR3 size: 14 residues. The V segment lost 0 bases and the J segment 9 bases; nucleotides outside the gene matches: 2. Germline lookup yields CDR1 MNHEY and CDR2 SVGAGI. The CDR3 region has the DNA TGTGCCAGCAGTTACTCGACAGGGACTTCACCCCTCCACTTT. Protein product: CASSYSTGTSPLHF.

This sequence joins TRBV29-1 and TRBJ1-2; the match to TRBD1 covers 7 bases. Per the germline V gene, CDR1 is SQVTM and CDR2 is ANQGSEA. Losses at the gene ends were 3 bases for V and 1 base for J; bases not matched to a gene: 14. The CDR3 totals 17 residues. The CDR3 DNA is TGCAGCGTTGATCGGGGACAGCACTCCTCCGATAACTATGGCTACACCTTC. Translation gives CSVDRGQHSSDNYGYTF.

The V call is TRBV11-2, the J call TRBJ1-4; 9 bases agree with TRBD1. Germline V CDR1 and CDR2: SGHAT, FQNNGV. There are 15 residues in the CDR3. J was trimmed by 9 bases and V by 0 bases; bases with no gene match: 5. The chain's CDR3 is CASSLEGTGRQKLFF. In nucleotides, the CDR3 is TGTGCCAGCAGCTTAGAGGGGACAGGGAGGCAAAAACTGTTTTTT.

The chain joins TRBV5-6 to TRBJ2-7; 10 bases match TRBD1. V shed 6 bases, J shed 5 bases, and the junction held 8 bases outside the gene matches. CDR3 length: 14 amino acids. Germline V gene data show CDR1 as SGHDT and CDR2 as YYEEEE. In DNA form, the CDR3 reads TGTGCCAGCACCTCGACAGGGGGCCCTCACGAGCAGTACTTC. It translates to CASTSTGGPHEQYF.

The rearrangement uses TRBV5-1 and TRBJ2-7; perhaps TRBD1 as D (5 bases). Trimming shortened V by 4 bases and J by 0 bases, and 8 bases separated the two germline ends. The CDR3 extends over 13 amino acids. Germline CDR1 SGHRS, CDR2 YFSETQ. CDR3: CASSLDTSYEQYF. The CDR3 DNA follows: TGCGCCAGCAGCCTGGACACCTCCTACGAGCAGTACTTC.

V gene TRBV2 combines with J gene TRBJ2-3; TRBD2 aligns across 8 bases. The CDR3 contains 14 residues. Trimming cost V 1 base and J 14 bases; bases outside gene matches: 11. Per germline, CDR1 SNHLY and CDR2 FYNNEI. This CDR3 reads CASSEGGGPSRTYF. CDR3 in DNA: TGTGCCAGCAGTGAAGGCGGGGGGCCATCTCGTACGTATTTT.

This chain uses TRBV19 with TRBJ1-5, with 10 bases fitting TRBD1. J gave up 7 bases and V 5 bases, and 8 bases lay outside the gene matches. CDR3 length equals 15 residues. Germline V gene data show CDR1 as LNHDA and CDR2 as SQIVND (reference sequence). DNA of the CDR3: TGTGCCAGTAGTTTTGGACAGGGGGTTAGCCAGCCCCAGCATTTT. Protein product: CASSFGQGVSQPQHF.

The chain recombines TRBV28 with TRBJ1-1; unclear D gene. This CDR3 contains 11 residues. Germline values: CDR1 MDHEN, CDR2 SYDVKM. Trimming cost V 6 bases and J 9 bases, with 11 bases left between them. CDR3 protein: CASSLFGQAFF. The DNA for the CDR3 is TGTGCCAGCAGCCTCTTTGGGCAAGCTTTCTTT.

V and J are TRBV27 and TRBJ1-5, with 7 bases lining up with TRBD1. Looked up from germline, CDR1 is MNHEY and CDR2 is SMNVEV (reference sequence). V was pared by 0 bases and J by 6 bases, with 17 bases of the junction left unmatched. The CDR3 runs 19 residues. In DNA form, the CDR3 reads TGTGCCAGCAGTTTATCGTCCCGGCAGGGGGGTTTGAAAGGTCAGCCCCAGCATTTT. It translates to CASSLSSRQGGLKGQPQHF.

This chain uses TRBV5-1 with TRBJ1-2; 9 nucleotides align to TRBD1. Germline-derived CDR1 and CDR2 are SGHRS and YFSETQ. The CDR3 covers 15 residues. J gave up 2 bases and V 4 bases, and 6 bases lay outside the gene matches. This CDR3 reads CASSKGQGENYGYTF. The DNA for the CDR3 is TGCGCCAGCAGCAAGGGACAGGGTGAAAACTATGGCTACACCTTC.

The rearrangement uses TRBV18 and TRBJ2-2, with 7 bases fitting TRBD1. The CDR3 is made up of 15 amino acids. The trim removed 3 bases at V and 6 bases at J, leaving 7 bases unmatched. Germline values: CDR1 KGHSH, CDR2 LQKENI. The CDR3 sequence: CASSPESDRSGELFF. The CDR3 DNA is TGTGCCAGCTCACCCGAATCGGACAGGTCCGGGGAGCTGTTTTTT.

CDR3 residues: CASSEPGQGAGKLFF. In DNA, the CDR3 is TGTGCCAGCAGTGAACCGGGACAGGGGGCAGGAAAACTGTTTTTT. The V and J genes are TRBV6-1 and TRBJ1-4, with 12 nucleotides matching TRBD1. Looked up from germline, CDR1 is MNHNS and CDR2 is SASEGT. J lost 10 bases, V lost 2 bases, and 5 bases had no gene match. CDR3 length: 15 amino acids.